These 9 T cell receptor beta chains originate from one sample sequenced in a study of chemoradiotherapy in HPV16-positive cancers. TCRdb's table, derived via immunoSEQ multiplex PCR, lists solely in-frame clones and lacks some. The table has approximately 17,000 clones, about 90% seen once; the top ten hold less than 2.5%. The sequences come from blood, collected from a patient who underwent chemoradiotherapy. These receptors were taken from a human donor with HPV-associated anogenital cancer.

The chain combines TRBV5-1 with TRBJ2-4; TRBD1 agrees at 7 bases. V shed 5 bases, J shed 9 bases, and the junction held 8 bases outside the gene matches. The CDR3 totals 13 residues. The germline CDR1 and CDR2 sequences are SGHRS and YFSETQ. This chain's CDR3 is CASRITGEGIQYF. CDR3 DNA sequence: TGCGCCAGCAGGATTACAGGGGAAGGCATTCAGTACTTC.

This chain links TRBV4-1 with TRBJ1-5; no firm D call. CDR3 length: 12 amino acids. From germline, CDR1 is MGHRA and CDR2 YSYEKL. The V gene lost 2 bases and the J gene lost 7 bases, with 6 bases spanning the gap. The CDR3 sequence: CASSQTGQPQHF. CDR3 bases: TGCGCCAGCAGCCAAACCGGACAGCCCCAGCATTTT.

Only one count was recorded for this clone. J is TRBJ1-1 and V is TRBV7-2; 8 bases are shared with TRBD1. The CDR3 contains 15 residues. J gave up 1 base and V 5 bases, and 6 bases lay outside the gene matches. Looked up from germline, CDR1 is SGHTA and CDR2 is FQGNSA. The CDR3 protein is CASSGRDRQNTEAFF. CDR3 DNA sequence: TGTGCCAGCAGCGGAAGGGACAGGCAGAACACTGAAGCTTTCTTT.

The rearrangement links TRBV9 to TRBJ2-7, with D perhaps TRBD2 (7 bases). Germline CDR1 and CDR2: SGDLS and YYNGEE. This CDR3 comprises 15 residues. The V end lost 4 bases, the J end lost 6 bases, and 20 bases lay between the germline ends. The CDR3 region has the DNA TGTGCCAGCAGCCCTCCCGTGGGGGGGGCCTCCGAGCAGTACTTC. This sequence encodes CASSPPVGGASEQYF.

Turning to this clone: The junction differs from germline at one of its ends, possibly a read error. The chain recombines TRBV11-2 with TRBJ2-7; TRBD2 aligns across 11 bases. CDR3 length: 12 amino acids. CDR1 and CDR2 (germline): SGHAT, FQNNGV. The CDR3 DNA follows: TGTGCCAGCAGCTTACAAGGGACTAGCGGCAACTTC. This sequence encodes CASSLQGTSGNF.

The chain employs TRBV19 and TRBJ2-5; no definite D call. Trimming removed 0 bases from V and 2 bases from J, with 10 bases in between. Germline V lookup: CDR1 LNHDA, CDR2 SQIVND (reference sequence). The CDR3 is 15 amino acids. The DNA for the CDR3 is TGTGCCAGTAGTATAGAGGCAGGTTCTCAAGAGACCCAGTACTTC. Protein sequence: CASSIEAGSQETQYF.

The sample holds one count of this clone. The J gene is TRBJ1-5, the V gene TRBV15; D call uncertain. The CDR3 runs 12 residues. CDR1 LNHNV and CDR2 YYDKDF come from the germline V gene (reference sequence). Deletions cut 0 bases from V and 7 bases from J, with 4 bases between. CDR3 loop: CATSRDDQPQHF. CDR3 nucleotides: TGTGCCACCAGCAGAGATGACCAGCCCCAGCATTTT.

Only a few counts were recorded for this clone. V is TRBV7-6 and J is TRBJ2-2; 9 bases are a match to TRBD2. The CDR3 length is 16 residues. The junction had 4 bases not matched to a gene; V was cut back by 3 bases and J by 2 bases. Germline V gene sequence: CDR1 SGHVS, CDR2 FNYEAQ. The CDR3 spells CASSLGLADNTGELFF. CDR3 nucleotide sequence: TGTGCCAGCAGCTTGGGACTAGCAGATAACACCGGGGAGCTGTTTTTT.

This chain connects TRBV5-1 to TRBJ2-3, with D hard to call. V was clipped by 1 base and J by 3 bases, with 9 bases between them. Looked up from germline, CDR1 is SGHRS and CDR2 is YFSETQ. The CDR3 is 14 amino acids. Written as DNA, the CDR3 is TGCGCCAGCAGCTTGCATATCGGAACAGATACGCAGTATTTT. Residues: CASSLHIGTDTQYF.